This paragraph reports one TCR beta chain. The antigen it recognizes is unknown. One base away there is no much larger clone; base qualities are not given. TCRbeta CDR3 regions were amplified from genomic DNA by means of the immunoSEQ Assay, a bias-controlled multiplex PCR. Regarding the original processing steps: The number of nucleated cells in each sample was estimated by amplification of reference gene primers within the assay. Sequence reads were collapsed and filtered to measure the absolute abundance of every unique TCRbeta CDR3 rearrangement. For each sample, productive Simpson clonality was calculated by taking the square root of Simpson's diversity index across productive rearrangements. In its TCRdb copy, this immuneACCESS table keeps in-frame sequences only and misses some clones. Where compared with another copy, unresolved V genes explain less than half of these, and the others have no known cause. V, J and clone size are those of that table, while D and trimming were read from the DNA. Across this sample there are 200,000 or so clones, with 70% to 90% seen only once. Around 9.3% of the sample goes to the ten largest clones.

Collaborating institutions collected whole blood in K2EDTA tubes following their own protocols. For TCRbeta analysis, collaborators shipped samples in one of three forms: frozen whole blood, isolated PBMCs, or DNA extracted from either of those sample types. The sample comes from a study of blood T cell repertoires in COVID-19 (TCRdb year 2020). Context from the whole study: Collaborator samples came from the United States, Italy and Spain and covered acute and convalescent phases of COVID-19. The prospective study material was composed of cDNA or gDNA derived from T cells, B-cell-depleted T cells, or PBMCs. A de-identified subject ID, COVID-19 status, age in years and sex were almost always included in the sample metadata. A freely available public database, intended as a resource for researchers studying the immune response to SARS-CoV-2, is where the repertoires were released. Deeply sampled blood TCRbeta repertoires from subjects exposed to, actively infected with, or recovered from COVID-19 were included in the dataset. HLA class I and class II types, where available, came from metadata supplied by the sample provider rather than from assay-based typing. The samples were drawn from two sources: the first 160 participants of the ongoing ImmuneRACE study, and some 1,300 subjects contributed by 6 global collaborators.

Sequences LGHDT (CDR1) and YNNKEL (CDR2) are obtained from the germline V gene (reference sequence). Deletion took 3 bases off V and 3 bases off J, with a span of 11 bases between the germline ends. Counted from cysteine to phenylalanine, this CDR3 has 14 amino acids. The sequence is cut down to CDR3 DNA, 42 bases in frame from base 1. Here is what the overall study found, with its caveats: The amount of clinical and demographic metadata varied by source and participant and was provided uncurated.

Material: peripheral blood. Recombination connected TRBV3-1 (or the pseudogene TRBV3-2) to TRBJ1-1, and possibly TRBD1, on 5 matching bases. This TCR was recovered from a woman aged 80 or over with acute or convalescent COVID-19. For the CDR3, the sequence is CASSQNAGDTEAFF. The nucleotide sequence is given as TGTGCCAGCAGCCAGAATGCGGGGGACACTGAAGCTTTCTTT.